The present T cell receptor beta chain was sequenced within a study of cytotoxic CD8 clonotypes in ibrutinib-treated CLL. Study as a whole: Mean yields were about 260,000 productive templates and about 94,000 productive rearrangements per sample. Study-wide findings and caveats: Patients with sustained remission and those progressing were sampled at differing times. At ibrutinib response, clonality increased, and at progression it declined back toward baseline. Measured clonality at baseline was greater than in age-matched healthy donors and tracked with circulating CD8+ T-cell counts.

As for this clone: Antigen: not known.

Losses at the gene ends were 5 bases for V and 0 bases for J; bases not matched to a gene: 4. Germline V gives CDR1 MDHEN, CDR2 SYDVKM. The CDR3 totals 15 residues. TCRdb's copy holds only in-frame clones and misses some; the assay was immunoSEQ multiplex PCR. Of some 130,000 clones in the sample, more than 85% were seen once. The material sequenced was PBMCs, taken after 12 months of ibrutinib treatment. V usage is TRBV28 and J usage is TRBJ1-3; 7 bases map to TRBD1. This clonotype was sampled from a human donor with chronic lymphocytic leukemia. CDR3 residues: CASSRDSHSGNTIYF. The CDR3, as DNA: TGTGCCAGCAGTCGGGACAGTCACTCTGGAAACACCATATATTTT.